Listed below are T cell receptor beta chains from one sample, sequenced in a study of identical twins. TCRdb analysed the 5' RACE reads with MiXCR anew, one entry per CDR3 protein. The data show about 250,000 distinct CDR3 sequences, 7.5% seen once. These records were also assigned to another study, of yellow fever vaccine responses in identical twins.

Input material: CD8+ T cells sorted from blood. The receptors were sampled from a woman aged 18-30 years in good health. CDR3s include the opening cysteine and the closing phenylalanine or tryptophan. D genes are given only for firm matches. Where a row states a size, it is once, few, many or the class of an expanded clone; other rows omit it.

CDR3 length | clone size | J gene | D gene | V gene | CDR3 protein | CDR3 DNA
17 | . | TRBJ2-2 | . | TRBV6-5 | CASSYSKGTQDTGELFF | TGTGCCAGCAGTTACTCGAAGGGAACTCAGGACACCGGGGAGCTGTTTTTT
16 | many | TRBJ1-4 | . | TRBV7-8 | CASSSLNWITNEKLFF | TGTGCCAGCAGCTCTCTCAATTGGATAACTAATGAAAAACTGTTTTTT
12 | . | TRBJ2-2 | . | TRBV7-8 | CASRRDFPELFF | TGTGCCAGCAGACGGGACTTCCCGGAGCTGTTTTTT
18 | few | TRBJ2-6 | TRBD1 | TRBV10-3 | CAISDRDRAYSGANVLTF | TGTGCCATCAGTGACCGGGACAGGGCTTACTCTGGGGCCAACGTCCTGACTTTC
16 | . | TRBJ2-7 | . | TRBV4-1 | CASSQDGAGVSYEQYF | TGCGCCAGCAGCCAAGATGGGGCAGGGGTTAGCTACGAGCAGTACTTC
16 | few | TRBJ2-1 | TRBD2 | TRBV27 | CASSLFGAGGRNEQFF | TGTGCCAGCAGTTTATTCGGAGCGGGGGGGCGCAATGAGCAGTTCTTC
14 | many | TRBJ1-2 | TRBD1 | TRBV5-1 | CASSLYGTAYGYTF | TGCGCCAGCAGCTTGTACGGGACAGCCTATGGCTACACCTTC
15 | few | TRBJ2-1 | . | TRBV12-3/TRBV12-4 | CASSFEGSLRHEQFF | TGTGCCAGCAGTTTTGAGGGATCACTTAGGCATGAGCAGTTCTTC
14 | . | TRBJ2-2 | . | TRBV7-9 | CASSLLENTGELFF | TGTGCCAGCAGCTTACTAGAGAACACCGGGGAGCTGTTTTTT
17 | few | TRBJ2-7 | . | TRBV29-1 | CSVEMNRVGAYSYEQYF | TGCAGCGTAGAGATGAACAGGGTAGGGGCCTACTCCTACGAGCAGTACTTC
18 | . | TRBJ2-2 | . | TRBV4-1 | CASSHSPSDKRGTGELFF | TGCGCCAGCAGCCATAGTCCTAGCGATAAAAGGGGCACCGGGGAGCTGTTTTTT